Described below is a single T cell receptor beta chain sequence and its context. The data originate from a study of blood T cell repertoires in COVID-19. At the level of the study: Some COVID-19 samples were acute and others convalescent; all came from the United States, Italy and Spain. Nucleic acid was either cDNA or gDNA, and it came from T cells, B-cell-depleted T cells, or PBMCs.

Sequencing was performed with immunoSEQ multiplex PCR; in TCRdb, only in-frame clones are kept and a portion is missing. This sample yields around 200,000 clones, of which roughly 84% are seen a single time; around 4.4% belongs to the top ten. This CDR3 comprises 17 residues. Germline V lookup: CDR1 SGHAT, CDR2 FQNNGV. V shed 2 bases and J shed 4 bases, with 20 bases lying between them. This clonotype was obtained from a man aged 45 to 65 with active or convalescent COVID-19. Specimen: peripheral blood. This chain connects TRBV11-2 to TRBJ1-1, with a tentative D call TRBD1 (5 bases). CDR3 DNA sequence: TGTGCCAGCAGCTTACGTGGGGCCGCACTTCGGGTCACTGAAGCTTTCTTT. Translating gives CASSLRGAALRVTEAFF.